This T cell receptor beta chain was recovered during a study of blood T cell repertoires in COVID-19. For the study at large: Collection of acute and convalescent COVID-19 samples took place in the United States, Italy and Spain. Nucleic acid was either cDNA or gDNA, and it came from T cells, B-cell-depleted T cells, or PBMCs.

Authors' analysis steps: Amplification of reference gene primers was used by the study to estimate nucleated cell counts. Repertoires were generated with immunoSEQ multiplex PCR, while TCRdb's copy carries only in-frame clones and drops some. Clone size and the V and J calls come from that table; the DNA yielded D and trimming. Among under 250,000 clones, over 70% were seen once, and the ten largest hold about 8.1%. This CDR3 has 14 residues. V was clipped by 4 bases and J by 7 bases; unmatched bases: 5. Germline V lookup: CDR1 SGHRS, CDR2 YFSETQ. The source material was peripheral blood. The rearrangement uses TRBV5-1 and TRBJ1-6, with 7 bases fitting TRBD1. The clonotype comes from a woman aged 45-60 years with acute or convalescent COVID-19. The CDR3 sequence: CASSPDRANSPLHF. CDR3 in DNA: TGCGCCAGCAGCCCCGACAGGGCGAATTCACCCCTCCACTTT. The full variable domain, in which reference TRBV5-1 and TRBJ1-6 provide the parts outside the CDR3, is KAGVTQTPRYLIKTRGQQVTLSCSPISGHRSVSWYQQTPGQGLQFLFEYFSETQRNKGNFPGRFSGRQFSNSRSEMNVSTLELGDSALYLCASSPDRANSPLHFGNGTRLTVT.